This entry lists 27 T cell receptor beta chains sequenced from one sample in a study of PD-L1 blockade in urothelial cancer. Sequenced by immunoSEQ multiplex PCR; TCRdb stores in-frame clones only, minus some. The sample includes around 57,000 clones, approximately 75% seen only once; the top ten take around 1.7%. Documented time point: pretreatment peripheral blood. Source: PBMCs, taken around atezolizumab (anti-PD-L1) treatment. These receptors all come from a man aged 65 to 85 with urothelial cancer.

The CDR3 nucleotides read TGTGCCAGCAGCGCCTTACACGGGCTAGCGGGAGGGCCGGGGGAGACCCAGTACTTC. Its translation is CASSALHGLAGGPGETQYF. The chain carries TRBV9 and TRBJ2-5; 12 bases line up with TRBD2. V lost 3 bases and J lost 5; bases outside the gene matches: 17. This CDR3 is built from 19 residues. Per germline, CDR1 SGDLS and CDR2 YYNGEE.

V usage is TRBV29-1 and J usage is TRBJ1-2, with D perhaps matching TRBD1 (6 bases). CDR1 and CDR2 (germline): SQVTM, ANQGSEA. V lost 2 bases to trimming and J lost 1 base, with 17 bases between them. This CDR3 has 16 amino acids. This CDR3 is CSVEWRRGGSNYGYTF. In DNA form, the CDR3 reads TGCAGCGTTGAATGGAGGAGGGGGGGAAGTAACTATGGCTACACCTTC.

This chain uses TRBV7-2 with TRBJ2-1; possibly TRBD2 for D (5 bases). CDR1 and CDR2 from the germline V gene are SGHTA and FQGNSA. The CDR3 is 14 residues long. The germline V and J ends were trimmed by 0 bases and 6 bases, with 9 bases remaining between them. CDR3: CASSLAARANEQFF. As DNA, the CDR3 is TGTGCCAGCAGCTTAGCCGCGAGGGCCAATGAGCAGTTCTTC.

The chain's CDR3 is CASGGDRGLQETQYF. The CDR3 coding sequence is TGTGCCAGTGGGGGCGACAGGGGTCTTCAAGAGACCCAGTACTTC. The J gene is TRBJ2-5, the V gene TRBV2; 8 bases map to TRBD1. The CDR3 has 15 residues. Losses at the gene ends were 9 bases for V and 2 bases for J; bases not matched to a gene: 11. Per germline, CDR1 SNHLY and CDR2 FYNNEI. The variable domain in full, with the rest retrieved from reference TRBV2 and TRBJ2-5, is EPEVTQTPSHQVTQMGQEVILRCVPISNHLYFYWYRQILGQKVEFLVSFYNNEISEKSEIFDDQFSVERPDGSNFTLKIRSTKLEDSAMYFCASGGDRGLQETQYFGPGTRLLVL.

The V gene is TRBV14, the J gene TRBJ2-1; no definite D call. The V gene lost 4 bases and the J gene lost 9 bases, with 13 bases spanning the gap. Germline loops: CDR1 SGHDN, CDR2 FVKESK. The CDR3 is 13 residues long. The CDR3 sequence: CASSPLENSEQFF. Written as DNA, the CDR3 is TGTGCCAGCAGCCCGCTGGAGAATAGTGAGCAGTTCTTC.

This clone was counted a few times. V gene TRBV5-1 combines with J gene TRBJ1-2; D is ambiguous. This CDR3 contains 14 residues. Trimming took off 9 bases at V and 7 bases at J, with 22 bases between the two ends. The germline CDR1 and CDR2 sequences are SGHRS and YFSETQ. CDR3 residues: CATTTGGRRGGYTF. Written as DNA, the CDR3 is TGCGCCACCACCACTGGAGGCAGACGGGGTGGCTACACCTTC.

This clone was seen more than once but under ten times. This chain links TRBV7-9 with TRBJ2-3, with 9 bases lining up with TRBD1. The J segment lost 6 bases and the V segment lost 5 bases, leaving 9 bases of the junction unmatched. The CDR3 loop spans 15 amino acids. Germline V gene data show CDR1 as SEHNR and CDR2 as FQNEAQ (reference sequence). The CDR3 nucleotides read TGTGCCAGCAGCACCGGGACAGGGTTTTTTGATACGCAGTATTTT. Its protein product is CASSTGTGFFDTQYF.

The chain joins TRBV18 to TRBJ1-5; D perhaps matches TRBD1 (6 bases). CDR3 length: 12 amino acids. V lost 2 bases, J lost 7 bases, and 6 bases lay in between. Germline lookup yields CDR1 KGHSH and CDR2 LQKENI. For the CDR3, the DNA is TGTGCCAGCTCACCAGACAGGCAGCCCCAGCATTTT. This translates into CASSPDRQPQHF.

The CDR3, as DNA: TGTGCCATCAGTGCGGGGCGGGAGCCCTACAATGAGCAGTTCTTC. As protein: CAISAGREPYNEQFF. The chain combines TRBV10-3 with TRBJ2-1, with TRBD2 matching over 7 bases. This CDR3 has 15 residues. Per the germline V gene, CDR1 is ENHRY and CDR2 is SYGVKD. V was pared by 4 bases and J by 2 bases, with 5 bases of the junction left unmatched.

J is TRBJ2-7 and V is TRBV5-1; 14 bases are a match to TRBD2. CDR3 length: 15 amino acids. Unmatched junction bases numbered 6, after V lost 5 bases and J lost 5 bases. Germline-derived CDR1 and CDR2 are SGHRS and YFSETQ. The CDR3 DNA follows: TGCGCCAGCAGTCGACTAGCGGGAGGGCCCCACGAGCAGTACTTC. It codes for CASSRLAGGPHEQYF.

Only a few counts were recorded for this clone. The chain joins TRBV9 to TRBJ2-2; the D gene is possibly TRBD1 (6 bases). V was pared by 3 bases and J by 6 bases, with 12 bases between. The CDR3 runs to 14 residues. Germline CDR1 is SGDLS and CDR2 is YYNGEE. DNA for the CDR3: TGTGCCAGCAGCGCCAGGGGAGAACCCGGGGAGCTGTTTTTT. This translates into CASSARGEPGELFF.

This clone was recorded only once. The chain has TRBV7-2 and TRBJ2-7; 7 nucleotides agree with TRBD1. Looked up from germline, CDR1 is SGHTA and CDR2 is FQGNSA. Losses at the gene ends were 6 bases for V and 6 bases for J; bases not matched to a gene: 11. This CDR3 is 14 amino acids long. CDR3 region: CASSTPTGRGEQYF. Here the CDR3 DNA reads TGTGCCAGCAGTACCCCGACAGGGAGAGGCGAGCAGTACTTC.

The chain links TRBV25-1 to TRBJ1-1; D unresolved. Trimming shortened V by 4 bases and J by 5 bases, and 11 bases separated the two germline ends. CDR3 size: 13 residues. Looked up from germline, CDR1 is MGHDK and CDR2 is SYGVNS. The DNA of the CDR3 is TGTGCCAGCAGTGCCGATGTAGTAACTGAAGCTTTCTTT. Residues: CASSADVVTEAFF.

This chain joins TRBV30 and TRBJ2-1; D is uncertain. The CDR3 is 12 amino acids. Trimming took off 3 bases at V and 4 bases at J, with 7 bases between the two ends. Germline loops: CDR1 GTSNPN, CDR2 SVGIG (reference sequence). The CDR3 spells CAWSLSYNEQFF. As DNA, the CDR3 is TGTGCCTGGAGCTTATCTTACAATGAGCAGTTCTTC.

The J gene is TRBJ2-7, the V gene TRBV9; 9 bases agree with TRBD1. J lost 7 bases, V lost 0 bases, and 8 bases had no gene match. CDR3 size: 15 residues. Looked up from germline, CDR1 is SGDLS and CDR2 is YYNGEE. CDR3 nucleotide sequence: TGTGCCAGCAGCGTAGCCGGACAGGGGATAGGAGAGCAGTACTTC. Translating gives CASSVAGQGIGEQYF.

The rearrangement uses TRBV7-9 and TRBJ2-7; D possibly corresponds to TRBD1 (6 bases). Germline CDR1 is SEHNR and CDR2 is FQNEAQ (reference sequence). The CDR3 consists of 13 residues. Trimming took 10 bases from V and 2 from J, leaving 15 bases between them. The CDR3 DNA follows: TGTGCCATTCGGACAGACTTAGCCTACGAGCAGTACTTC. Its translation: CAIRTDLAYEQYF.

The chain is built from TRBV6-1 and TRBJ1-1, with 9 bases lining up with TRBD1. In germline, CDR1 is MNHNS, CDR2 SASEGT. The length of the CDR3 is 12 residues. V shed 5 bases and J 10 bases; nucleotides not matched to a gene: 5. Here the CDR3 DNA reads TGTGCCAGCAGTACGGGACAGGGTACAGCTTTCTTT. It specifies CASSTGQGTAFF.

The chain carries TRBV19 and TRBJ1-1; D call uncertain. Deletions cut 3 bases from V and 0 bases from J, with 5 bases between. Germline CDR1 is LNHDA and CDR2 is SQIVND (reference sequence). The CDR3 is made up of 13 amino acids. The CDR3: CASSISLNTEAFF. The CDR3 DNA follows: TGTGCCAGTAGTATCTCTCTGAACACTGAAGCTTTCTTT.

The chain has TRBV7-2 and TRBJ2-3, with D unclear. The V end was cut by 5 bases, the J end by 2 bases, with 5 bases between. Germline CDR1 and CDR2: SGHTA and FQGNSA. CDR3 length equals 12 residues. CDR3 protein: CASSPFTDTQYF. For the CDR3, the DNA is TGTGCCAGCAGCCCCTTCACAGATACGCAGTATTTT.

The gene calls are TRBV6-1 and TRBJ2-4; D may be TRBD2 (5 bases). Trimming cost V 4 bases and J 0 bases, with 10 bases left between them. Germline V CDR1 and CDR2: MNHNS, SASEGT. The CDR3 extends over 15 amino acids. CDR3 loop: CASSVEDLAKNIQYF. As DNA, the CDR3 is TGTGCCAGCAGTGTGGAGGACTTAGCCAAAAACATTCAGTACTTC.

The V gene is TRBV5-6, the J gene TRBJ2-1, with D possibly matching TRBD2 (6 bases). The V gene lost 4 bases and the J gene lost 8 bases, with 16 bases spanning the gap. This CDR3 region has 14 residues. Germline CDR1 reads SGHDT; CDR2 reads YYEEEE. CDR3 DNA sequence: TGTGCCAGCAGCGATAATAGGGGAGGCGATGAGCAGTTCTTC. Protein product: CASSDNRGGDEQFF.

This chain connects TRBV11-3 to TRBJ2-7; 8 nucleotides align to TRBD1. The CDR3 has 14 residues. The germline gives CDR1 SGHNT, CDR2 YENEEA. The V and J ends lost 5 bases and 3 bases, in that order; junction bases with no gene match: 6. Written as DNA, the CDR3 is TGTGCCAGCAGCGCGGACAGGGTGAGCTACGAGCAGTACTTC. Translation: CASSADRVSYEQYF.

V usage is TRBV7-9 and J usage is TRBJ2-5; D is possibly TRBD2 (5 bases). The CDR3 has 12 residues. V was shortened by 10 bases and J by 2 bases, with 11 bases between the two germline ends. Per the germline V gene, CDR1 is SEHNR and CDR2 is FQNEAQ (reference sequence). In DNA form, the CDR3 reads TGTGCCACCCAACTAGGGCAAGAGACCCAGTACTTC. This sequence encodes CATQLGQETQYF.

This clone was seen a handful of times. This sequence joins TRBV5-6 and TRBJ2-1; TRBD1 aligns across 9 bases. CDR1 is SGHDT, CDR2 YYEEEE, per germline. J was trimmed by 7 bases and V by 0 bases; bases with no gene match: 2. This CDR3 contains 14 residues. CDR3 protein: CASSLADRGNEQFF. The CDR3 nucleotides are TGTGCCAGCAGCTTGGCCGACAGGGGGAATGAGCAGTTCTTC.

The CDR3, as DNA: TGTGCCAGTAGTACAGGGAAACAAGAGACCCAGTACTTC. This translates into CASSTGKQETQYF. The rearrangement joins TRBV19 to TRBJ2-5, with a weak D call TRBD1 (5 bases). This CDR3 has 13 residues. Trimming removed 4 bases from V and 2 bases from J, with 8 bases in between. The V gene's germline CDR1 is LNHDA and CDR2 SQIVND (reference sequence). Combining the CDR3 with reference TRBV19 and TRBJ2-5 gives the whole variable domain DGGITQSPKYLFRKEGQNVTLSCEQNLNHDAMYWYRQDPGQGLRLIYYSQIVNDFQKGDIAEGYSVSREKKESFPLTVTSAQKNPTAFYLCASSTGKQETQYFGPGTRLLVL.

The rearrangement links TRBV18 to TRBJ1-1, with a possible D match to TRBD1 (5 bases). The CDR3 runs 15 residues. In germline, CDR1 is KGHSH, CDR2 LQKENI. V was clipped by 2 bases and J by 3 bases, with 13 bases between them. The CDR3 is CASSPTPQGDTEAFF. The CDR3 nucleotides read TGTGCCAGCTCACCAACCCCCCAGGGCGACACTGAAGCTTTCTTT. The variable domain in full, with the rest retrieved from reference TRBV18 and TRBJ1-1, is NAGVMQNPRHLVRRRGQEARLRCSPMKGHSHVYWYRQLPEEGLKFMVYLQKENIIDESGMPKERFSAEFPKEGPSILRIQQVVRGDSAAYFCASSPTPQGDTEAFFGQGTRLTVV.

The chain joins TRBV4-3 to TRBJ2-5, with a weak D call TRBD1 (5 bases). Germline values: CDR1 LGHNA, CDR2 YSLEER. This CDR3 has 16 amino acids. Trimming stripped 2 bases from V and 5 bases from J, with 18 bases between. CDR3 residues: CASSQRGLSPGETQYF. CDR3 bases: TGCGCCAGCAGCCAAAGGGGTCTCAGTCCTGGGGAGACCCAGTACTTC.